This T cell receptor (beta chain) was sequenced during a study of blood T cell repertoires in COVID-19. Study context: COVID-19 samples collected from the United States, Italy and Spain covered acute and convalescent phases.

Clones were sequenced by immunoSEQ multiplex PCR, and TCRdb holds only the in-frame ones, with some missing. The data contain 95,000 to 150,000 clones, roughly 88% of them singletons. The CDR3 is made up of 14 amino acids. The germline V gene has CDR1 SGHDT and CDR2 YYEEEE. Trimming took off 2 bases at V and 0 bases at J, with 3 bases between the two ends. This clone was observed once. The source material was peripheral blood. The rearrangement joins TRBV5-6 to TRBJ2-6; no reliable D call. This receptor was taken from a man aged 35 to 55 with acute or convalescent COVID-19. In DNA form, the CDR3 reads TGTGCCAGCAGCTTTAGCTCTGGGGCCAACGTCCTGACTTTC. This encodes CASSFSSGANVLTF.